The 18 T cell receptor beta chains below were found in one sample sequenced in a study of T cell responses to AZD1222 COVID-19 vaccine. The protocol was immunoSEQ multiplex PCR, while the TCRdb copy is restricted to in-frame clones and leaves out a portion. The data show more than 70,000 clones, approximately 88% seen once. The material sequenced was peripheral blood, taken 28 days after the second AZD1222 dose. The receptors were sampled from an adult who received the AZD1222 COVID-19 vaccine.

The DNA for the CDR3 is TGTGCCAGCAGTGAAGGACGGAACAGGGGCTATGGCTACACCTTC. This sequence encodes CASSEGRNRGYGYTF. The genes are TRBV2 and TRBJ1-2, with 7 bases fitting TRBD1. The V segment lost 1 base and the J segment 4 bases; nucleotides outside the gene matches: 6. The CDR3 sequence is 15 residues long. CDR1 is SNHLY, CDR2 FYNNEI, per germline.

The count of this clone is one. The rearrangement uses TRBV2 and TRBJ2-3; 9 nucleotides align to TRBD1. Losses at the gene ends were 4 bases for V and 3 bases for J; bases not matched to a gene: 8. Looked up from germline, CDR1 is SNHLY and CDR2 is FYNNEI. This CDR3 is built from 16 residues. The CDR3, as DNA: TGTGCCAGCAGTGGGGGGACAGGGTTTAGTACAGATACGCAGTATTTT. The encoded protein is CASSGGTGFSTDTQYF.

The chain links TRBV5-4 to TRBJ2-1; 13 bases are shared with TRBD2. The CDR3 totals 16 residues. The trim removed 4 bases at V and 8 bases at J, leaving 9 bases unmatched. Germline lookup yields CDR1 SGHNT and CDR2 YYREEE (reference sequence). CDR3 DNA: TGTGCCAGCAGCGCCTTGACTAGCGGGGGGCACGATGAGCAGTTCTTC. Translated: CASSALTSGGHDEQFF. The variable domain in full, with the rest retrieved from reference TRBV5-4 and TRBJ2-1, is ETGVTQSPTHLIKTRGQQVTLRCSSQSGHNTVSWYQQALGQGPQFIFQYYREEENGRGNFPPRFSGLQFPNYSSELNVNALELDDSALYLCASSALTSGGHDEQFFGPGTRLTVL.

This chain links TRBV7-8 with TRBJ1-6, with TRBD1 matching over 8 bases. There are 13 residues in the CDR3. Germline-derived CDR1 and CDR2 are SGHVS and FQNEAQ. V dropped 6 bases and J dropped 10; count of bases not matched to a gene: 5. The CDR3 spells CASRKTGESPLHF. The DNA of the CDR3 is TGTGCCAGCAGGAAGACAGGGGAATCACCCCTCCACTTT.

This clone turned up a few times. The V gene is TRBV6-5, the J gene TRBJ1-3; D gene unclear. Trimming shortened V by 7 bases and J by 0 bases, and 10 bases separated the two germline ends. Germline V gene data show CDR1 as MNHEY and CDR2 as SVGAGI. This CDR3 has 14 amino acids. CDR3 nucleotide sequence: TGTGCCAGCACCGAGGCAGTCTCTGGAAACACCATATATTTT. It specifies CASTEAVSGNTIYF.

The CDR3 protein is CSGKDSEAFF. CDR3 nucleotide sequence: TGCAGCGGTAAGGACAGTGAAGCTTTCTTT. The chain has TRBV29-1 and TRBJ1-1; tentatively, D is TRBD1 (6 bases). Per the germline V gene, CDR1 is SQVTM and CDR2 is ANQGSEA. V was trimmed by 7 bases and J by 7 bases, leaving 10 bases between them. The CDR3 covers 10 residues.

This clone was seen only once. Germline and junction disagree at one end, which may indicate a read error. This chain connects TRBV9 to TRBJ2-1; D remains ambiguous. Looked up from germline, CDR1 is SGDLS and CDR2 is YYNGEE. The CDR3 has 14 residues. CDR3 nucleotides: TGTGCCAGCAGCGTAGGGCAGAGATACAATGGGCAGTTCTTC. Translating gives CASSVGQRYNGQFF.

The rearrangement links TRBV5-4 to TRBJ2-7; D possibly corresponds to TRBD1 (5 bases). CDR3 length equals 13 residues. Germline V lookup: CDR1 SGHNT, CDR2 YYREEE (reference sequence). Trimming took off 3 bases at V and 2 bases at J, with 9 bases between the two ends. CDR3 region: CASSSGQTYEQYF. CDR3 bases: TGTGCCAGCAGCTCTGGACAAACCTACGAGCAGTACTTC.

V is TRBV19 and J is TRBJ1-2; a weak D match, TRBD1 (6 bases). The V end was cut by 4 bases, the J end by 2 bases, with 8 bases between. The germline CDR1 and CDR2 sequences are LNHDA and SQIVND (reference sequence). The CDR3 sequence is 13 residues long. CDR3 sequence reads: CASSTQGNYGYTF. As DNA, the CDR3 is TGTGCCAGTAGTACGCAGGGGAACTATGGCTACACCTTC.

The chain joins TRBV3-1 (or the pseudogene TRBV3-2) to TRBJ1-1, with D maybe TRBD1 (5 bases). The CDR3 runs to 12 residues. V lost 4 bases and J 11 bases, leaving 14 bases between the germline ends. Germline V lookup: CDR1 LGHDT, CDR2 YNNKEL (reference sequence). CDR3 protein: CASSRTTGTAFF. The CDR3 coding sequence is TGTGCCAGCAGCCGCACCACAGGTACGGCTTTCTTT.

This chain links TRBV2 with TRBJ1-2; D gene unclear. Germline CDR1 SNHLY, CDR2 FYNNEI. Between the trimmed V and J ends, which lost 1 base and 8 bases, there was a span of 17 bases. The CDR3 consists of 15 residues. The CDR3 sequence: CASSEDRTSRGGYTF. The CDR3 bases are TGTGCCAGCAGTGAAGATCGGACCTCCCGAGGAGGCTACACCTTC.

The V call is TRBV7-2, the J call TRBJ1-5; no reliable D call. With 3 bases removed from V and 6 bases from J, the gap between germline ends came to 9 bases. The CDR3 runs to 13 residues. CDR1 and CDR2 (germline): SGHTA, FQGNSA. CDR3 protein: CASSFDLAQPQHF. The CDR3, as DNA: TGTGCCAGCAGCTTTGACCTCGCTCAGCCCCAGCATTTT.

This rearrangement joins TRBV9 to TRBJ1-2, with D maybe TRBD1 (5 bases). Germline CDR1 SGDLS, CDR2 YYNGEE. Trimming shortened V by 4 bases and J by 2 bases, and 30 bases separated the two germline ends. The CDR3 length is 20 residues. The CDR3, as DNA: TGTGCCAGCAGCCCAGACACGTATTCCGGGACGGCATCACGGAACTATGGCTACACCTTC. Translated, it gives CASSPDTYSGTASRNYGYTF.

This chain connects TRBV5-4 to TRBJ2-6; D gene uncertain. Looked up from germline, CDR1 is SGHNT and CDR2 is YYREEE (reference sequence). The ends were cut back, 2 bases at V and 3 bases at J, with 9 bases in the middle. The CDR3 totals 15 residues. In DNA form, the CDR3 reads TGTGCCAGCAGCTTACTCGTTTTTGGGGCCAACGTCCTGACTTTC. Translating it yields CASSLLVFGANVLTF.

As for this clone: Different DNA sequences within this sample yield the same CDR3. The J gene is TRBJ1-5, the V gene TRBV19; TRBD1 is a possible D gene (5 bases). V gave up 3 bases and J gave up 6 bases, with 9 bases separating them. CDR1 LNHDA and CDR2 SQIVND come from the germline V gene (reference sequence). This CDR3 has 13 amino acids. CDR3 region: CASSIGGGQPQHF. CDR3 bases: TGTGCCAGTAGTATTGGGGGGGGTCAGCCCCAGCATTTT.

The chain employs TRBV6-1 and TRBJ1-5; D might be TRBD1 (6 bases). The V and J ends lost 2 bases and 7 bases respectively, with 9 bases between them. In germline, CDR1 is MNHNS, CDR2 SASEGT. This CDR3 has 13 residues. The DNA for the CDR3 is TGTGCCAGCAGTGAACAGGGGAGGCAGCCCCAGCATTTT. Translation: CASSEQGRQPQHF.

V and J are TRBV15 and TRBJ1-2; TRBD1 might be the D (6 bases). CDR1 is LNHNV and CDR2 is YYDKDF in the germline V gene (reference sequence). The CDR3 runs to 16 residues. Trimming took off 1 base at V and 2 bases at J, with 14 bases between the two ends. CDR3 sequence (DNA): TGTGCCACCAGCAGAGGAAACAGGGATTGGAACTATGGCTACACCTTC. Translation gives CATSRGNRDWNYGYTF.

This chain joins TRBV7-3 and TRBJ2-1; D gene unclear. Germline CDR1 is SGHTA and CDR2 is FQGTGA. Trimming cost V 10 bases and J 5 bases, with 15 bases left between them. This CDR3 is 13 amino acids long. CDR3 residues: CATSRALNNEQFF. DNA for the CDR3: TGTGCCACCTCCCGGGCGTTAAACAATGAGCAGTTCTTC.